This is a list of T cell receptor beta chains from one sample in a study of blood T cell repertoires in COVID-19. Profiling relied on immunoSEQ multiplex PCR, and the TCRdb table lists in-frame clones only, not all of them. The table lists about 300,000 clones, 65% to 90% of them singletons. The sequenced sample was peripheral blood. All receptors derive from a human donor in a cohort sampled during active COVID-19. CDR3s include the opening cysteine and the closing phenylalanine or tryptophan. The D gene is left open where the match is weak. Only some rows state a clone size, as once, few, many or a class for expanded clones.

cdr3_length	v_call	clone_size	j_call	d_call	cdr3_nt	cdr3_aa
15	TRBV6-2/TRBV6-3	-	TRBJ1-2	-	TGTGCCAGCAGCCCGGGGGGGGTAACCTCCTATGGCTACACCTTC	CASSPGGVTSYGYTF
14	TRBV5-1	-	TRBJ2-3	-	TGCGCCACTACAACAGGGATCGGCGCAGATACGCAGTATTTT	CATTTGIGADTQYF
16	TRBV3-1/TRBV3-2	-	TRBJ2-2	TRBD2	TGTGCCAGCAGCCTGACTAGCGGGGTCGACACCGGGGAGCTGTTTTTT	CASSLTSGVDTGELFF
15	TRBV7-8	-	TRBJ1-1	-	TGTGCCAGCAGCTTATGGGGAGGGATGAACACTGAAGCTTTCTTT	CASSLWGGMNTEAFF
12	TRBV15	few	TRBJ1-1	-	TGTGCCACCAGCAGAGAGGGAGGGGAGGCTTTCTTT	CATSREGGEAFF
13	TRBV12-3/TRBV12-4	-	TRBJ2-6	-	TGTGCCAGCAGTTTAGCAGCCCTCAACGTCCTGACTTTC	CASSLAALNVLTF
15	TRBV11-2	-	TRBJ2-1	TRBD1	TGTGCCAGCAGGCATGGACAGGGGCCCTACAATGAGCAGTTCTTC	CASRHGQGPYNEQFF
12	TRBV7-2	-	TRBJ1-2	-	TGTGCCAGCAGCCACGACAGGTGGGGCTACACCTTC	CASSHDRWGYTF
14	TRBV9	-	TRBJ2-7	TRBD1	TGTGCCAGCAGCGTAGAGGACAGGGGTTACGAGCAGTACTTC	CASSVEDRGYEQYF
13	TRBV5-1	-	TRBJ1-2	-	TGCGCCAGCAGCTTGGAGGCAGGCTATGGCTACACCTTC	CASSLEAGYGYTF
12	TRBV12-3/TRBV12-4	-	TRBJ1-2	-	TGTGCCAGCAGTTTCGGGGACTATGGCTACACCTTC	CASSFGDYGYTF
15	TRBV7-9	-	TRBJ2-7	TRBD2	TGTGCCAGCAGCCCCGGGACTAGCGGTCCCTACGAGCAGTACTTC	CASSPGTSGPYEQYF
16	TRBV5-1	-	TRBJ2-2	TRBD1	TGCGCCAGCAGCTTGAGTGGGACAGGGGTCACCGGGGAGCTGTTTTTT	CASSLSGTGVTGELFF
16	TRBV7-6	-	TRBJ2-1	TRBD2	TGTGCCAGCAGCCGAGTAGCGGGAGGGCCGAGCAATGAGCAGTTCTTC	CASSRVAGGPSNEQFF
13	TRBV12-5	-	TRBJ2-1	-	TGTGCTAGTGGTACGGCGTTCGGGAATGAGCAGTTCTTC	CASGTAFGNEQFF
13	TRBV5-4	-	TRBJ2-1	-	TGTGCCAGCAGCTCGCCCCAAGTCGGGAAGCAGTTCTTC	CASSSPQVGKQFF
14	TRBV14	many	TRBJ2-7	-	TGTGCCAGCAGCCAGCAAAGGGGTGGCTACGAGCAGTACTTC	CASSQQRGGYEQYF
15	TRBV4-2	-	TRBJ2-1	-	TGTGCCAGCAGCCAAGAGTGGACAGTCTACAATGAGCAGTTCTTC	CASSQEWTVYNEQFF
13	TRBV12-3/TRBV12-4	-	TRBJ1-1	-	TGTGCCAGCAGTTTTGGCAGCGCCCCGCGTGCTTTCTTT	CASSFGSAPRAFF
18	TRBV28	once	TRBJ2-5	TRBD2	TGTGCCAGCAGTTTATTAGATGCGGCTAGCGGGAACCAAGAGACCCAGTACTTC	CASSLLDAASGNQETQYF
15	TRBV11-2	-	TRBJ1-1	-	TGTGCCAGCAGCTTAGGGGGCCTGACGAACACTGAAGCTTTCTTT	CASSLGGLTNTEAFF
14	TRBV19	few	TRBJ1-1	-	TGTGCCAGTAGTATTGCGACACCGAATACTGAAGCTTTCTTT	CASSIATPNTEAFF
16	TRBV18	-	TRBJ2-1	TRBD2	TGTGCCAGCTCACCATTAGGAGCGGGAGGGAACAATGAGCAGTTCTTC	CASSPLGAGGNNEQFF
14	TRBV28	-	TRBJ1-1	-	TGTGCCAGCAGTTTGGTATGGGCTTCACCTGAAGCTTTCTTT	CASSLVWASPEAFF
16	TRBV5-6	-	TRBJ2-6	-	TGTGCCAGCAGCTTGATGCAGGTGGCTGGGGCCAACGTCCTGACTTTC	CASSLMQVAGANVLTF
15	TRBV5-1	-	TRBJ2-2	TRBD1	TGCGCCAGCAGAACCGGGACAGGGGGTACCGGGGAGCTGTTTTTT	CASRTGTGGTGELFF
12	TRBV6-6	-	TRBJ2-3	-	TGTGCCAGCACCCTTAGCACAGATACGCAGTATTTT	CASTLSTDTQYF
16	TRBV5-1	once	TRBJ2-5	TRBD2	TGCGCCAGCAGCCGTATAGCGGGAGTCTCATACAGCGTCCAGTACTTC	CASSRIAGVSYSVQYF
14	TRBV6-4	-	TRBJ2-1	TRBD1	TGTGCCAGCAGCCCCTCCAGGGGGCTGAATGAGCAGTTCTTC	CASSPSRGLNEQFF
15	TRBV5-1	-	TRBJ2-2	-	TGCGCCAGCAGCTTGGTGCGGGGAAACACCGGGGAGCTGTTTTTT	CASSLVRGNTGELFF
15	TRBV18	-	TRBJ1-2	-	TGTGCCAGCTCACCGGCCAGGGAAGGATATAGCGGCTACACCTTC	CASSPAREGYSGYTF
17	TRBV3-1/TRBV3-2	few	TRBJ1-2	TRBD1	TGTGCCAGCAGCCAAGACCGGGGCTCCACAGGGGCCTATGGCTACACCTTC	CASSQDRGSTGAYGYTF
16	TRBV7-6	many	TRBJ2-3	TRBD2	TGTGCCAGCAGCTTCTCGGCGGGAGGGCAAGGAGATACGCAGTATTTT	CASSFSAGGQGDTQYF
15	TRBV3-1/TRBV3-2	once	TRBJ2-3	TRBD2	TGTGCCAGCACCAAGGCGGGAGGACTCACAGATACGCAGTATTTT	CASTKAGGLTDTQYF
15	TRBV7-9	-	TRBJ2-1	TRBD2	TGTGCCAGCAGTCGCGGGAGTGGGGGGAGCAATGAGCAGTTCTTC	CASSRGSGGSNEQFF
13	TRBV27	-	TRBJ2-3	TRBD2	TGTGCCAGCAGTCCGGGACTAGTAGGTACGCAGTATTTT	CASSPGLVGTQYF
13	TRBV18	-	TRBJ2-7	-	TGTGCCAGCTCCGAACTGAGCTCCTACGAGCAGTACTTC	CASSELSSYEQYF
15	TRBV3-1/TRBV3-2	-	TRBJ2-7	-	TGTGCCAGCAGCCAAGTGTTAGCGGACCCCTACGAGCAGTACTTC	CASSQVLADPYEQYF